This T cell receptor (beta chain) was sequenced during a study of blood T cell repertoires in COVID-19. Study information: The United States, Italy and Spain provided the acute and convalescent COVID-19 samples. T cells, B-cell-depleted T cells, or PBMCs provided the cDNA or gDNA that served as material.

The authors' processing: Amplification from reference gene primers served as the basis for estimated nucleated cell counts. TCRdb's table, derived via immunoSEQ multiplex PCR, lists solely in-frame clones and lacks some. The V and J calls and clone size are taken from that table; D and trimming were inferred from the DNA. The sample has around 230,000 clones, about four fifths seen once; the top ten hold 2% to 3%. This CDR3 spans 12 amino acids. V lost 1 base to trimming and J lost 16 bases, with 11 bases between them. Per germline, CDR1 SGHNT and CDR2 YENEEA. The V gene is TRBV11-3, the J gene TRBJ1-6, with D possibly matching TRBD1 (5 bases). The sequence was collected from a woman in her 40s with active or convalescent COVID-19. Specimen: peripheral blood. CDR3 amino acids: CASSLAARALHF. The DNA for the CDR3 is TGTGCCAGCAGCTTAGCGGCCAGGGCACTCCACTTT.